Shown below are 2 T cell receptor beta chains from a single sample sequenced in a study of blood T cells in healthy people across ages. PCR was performed a second time for about 7 to 12 cycles using a sample-barcoded 5' primer and a J-beta primer mix. A single record per CDR3 protein comes from TCRdb applying MiXCR to the 5' RACE reads. Of 780,000 or so distinct CDR3 sequences listed, 53% were seen once; the top ten hold roughly two fifths. Sequenced material: blood. These receptors were obtained from an elderly man in good health.

V gene TRBV20-1 combines with J gene TRBJ2-1; TRBD2 agrees at 14 bases. V shed 3 bases, J shed 7 bases, and the junction held 5 bases outside the gene matches. The CDR3 sequence is 15 residues long. CDR1 and CDR2 (germline): DFQATT, SNEGSKA (reference sequence). This chain's CDR3 is CSARTSGRARNEQFF. The CDR3 DNA reads as TGCAGTGCTAGGACTAGCGGGAGGGCTCGGAATGAGCAGTTCTTC.

This clonotype has only a few counts. This rearrangement joins TRBV5-1 to TRBJ2-1; 10 nucleotides line up with TRBD1. The CDR3 is made up of 15 amino acids. Per the germline V gene, CDR1 is SGHRS and CDR2 is YFSETQ. V dropped 3 bases and J dropped 3; count of bases not matched to a gene: 3. For the CDR3, the DNA is TGCGCCAGCAGCTCCCGGGACAGGGGCTACAATGAGCAGTTCTTC. Its translation is CASSSRDRGYNEQFF.